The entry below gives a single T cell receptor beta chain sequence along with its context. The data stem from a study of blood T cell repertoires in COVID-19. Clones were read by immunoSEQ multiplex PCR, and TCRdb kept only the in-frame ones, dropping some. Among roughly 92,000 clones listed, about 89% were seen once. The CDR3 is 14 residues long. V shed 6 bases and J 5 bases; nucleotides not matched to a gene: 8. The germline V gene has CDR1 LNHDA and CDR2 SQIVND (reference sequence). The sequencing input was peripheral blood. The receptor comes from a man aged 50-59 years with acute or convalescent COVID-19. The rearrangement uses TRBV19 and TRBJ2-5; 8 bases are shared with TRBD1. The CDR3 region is CASSPRGRGETQYF. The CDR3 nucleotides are TGTGCCAGTAGCCCCAGGGGGCGCGGGGAGACCCAGTACTTC.